Listed below are T cell receptor beta chains from one sample, sequenced in a study of blood T cells in healthy people across ages. TCRdb reanalysed the 5' RACE reads using MiXCR and keeps one entry per CDR3 protein. The sample has 1.4 million to 1.5 million distinct CDR3 sequences, approximately 42% seen once. Sequencing was done on a sample of blood. These receptors were obtained from a woman under 30 in good health. CDR3s include the opening cysteine and the closing phenylalanine or tryptophan. The D gene is left open where the match is weak. Size is stated for part of the rows, as once, few or many counts, or as a class when the clone is expanded.

TRBV10-3	-	-	TRBJ2-7	TGTGCCACCCGGGACACCCTTCCCCTCGAGCAGTACTTC	CATRDTLPLEQYF
TRBV4-3	TRBD2	-	TRBJ2-1	TGCGCCAGCAGCCAAGTATGGGGGGGGACCCATGAGCAGTTCTTC	CASSQVWGGTHEQFF
TRBV29-1	-	few	TRBJ2-1	TGCAGCGTCCTCCGGTTACAGTCTAGCAGGGAGCAGTTCTTC	CSVLRLQSSREQFF
TRBV2	-	many	TRBJ2-3	TGTGCCAGCAGTGAAGCTTTAGGGGAGACGACAGATACGCAGTATTTT	CASSEALGETTDTQYF
TRBV12-3/TRBV12-4	-	-	TRBJ1-1	TGTGCCAGCAGTTTCGATCCGAGGGGGGTTGGCACTGAAGCTTTCTTT	CASSFDPRGVGTEAFF
TRBV24-1	TRBD1	few	TRBJ2-1	TGTGCCACCAGTGATTCCCCGGGACAGGTGGTCAATGAGCAGTTCTTC	CATSDSPGQVVNEQFF
TRBV11-1	-	few	TRBJ2-7	TGTGCCAGCAGCCCAGACCAAGCCTACGAGCAGTACTTC	CASSPDQAYEQYF
TRBV11-1	TRBD2	-	TRBJ2-1	TGTGCCAGCAGTTCCGCGCGGGGACTAGATGAGCAGTTCTTC	CASSSARGLDEQFF
TRBV20-1	-	few	TRBJ2-7	TGCAGTGCTATTTCCGGGCACGAGCAGTACTTC	CSAISGHEQYF
TRBV5-1	TRBD1	few	TRBJ2-4	TGCGCCAGCAGCTCGACGGGGACAGGGGGCGAGGGCCACAAAAACATTCAGTACTTC	CASSSTGTGGEGHKNIQYF
TRBV10-3	-	-	TRBJ2-7	TGTGCCATCAGTGAACCCGGCTACGAGCAGTACTTC	CAISEPGYEQYF
TRBV5-1	TRBD2	-	TRBJ2-1	TGCGCCAGCAGCAACGGAGGGACTAGGAACGATGAGCAGTTCTTC	CASSNGGTRNDEQFF
TRBV2	TRBD1	-	TRBJ2-5	TGTGCCAGCACCATACAGGGGGCGCTTGGTGGGACCCAGTACTTC	CASTIQGALGGTQYF
TRBV4-1	-	-	TRBJ1-5	TGCGCCAGCAGCCGAGATTTTAGCGCGGGTGGGGGAAGTCAGCCCCAGCATTTT	CASSRDFSAGGGSQPQHF
TRBV12-3/TRBV12-4	-	few	TRBJ1-1	TGTGCCAGCATTGAGTGGGACGAAGCTTTCTTT	CASIEWDEAFF
TRBV12-3/TRBV12-4	TRBD1	-	TRBJ1-6	TGTGCCAGCAGTTGGACAGGGGTCTATAATTCACCCCTCCACTTT	CASSWTGVYNSPLHF
TRBV9	TRBD1	once	TRBJ1-4	TGTGCCAGCAGCGGACGCCCGGGACAGGCTAATGAAAAACTGTTTTTT	CASSGRPGQANEKLFF
TRBV9	TRBD2	-	TRBJ2-3	TGTGCCAGCAGCGCCCGGGACTACCTCACAGATACGCAGTATTTT	CASSARDYLTDTQYF
TRBV25-1	TRBD1	-	TRBJ1-1	TGTGCCAGCAGAACAGGGGTAGGGACTGAAGCTTTCTTT	CASRTGVGTEAFF
TRBV20-1	-	-	TRBJ1-5	TGCAGTGCTAGACAGGACTTTACAAATCAGCCCCAGCATTTT	CSARQDFTNQPQHF
TRBV11-2	TRBD1	-	TRBJ1-1	TGTGCCAGCAGTTTCACCCCGGGACAGGGGAACACTGAAGCTTTCTTT	CASSFTPGQGNTEAFF
TRBV3-1	-	-	TRBJ2-5	TGTGCCAGCAGCCCCCTATCCGGGGAGACCCAGTACTTC	CASSPLSGETQYF
TRBV14	-	-	TRBJ2-1	TGTGCCAGCAGCCATCAGCCCGCAGCCTACAATGAGCAGTTCTTC	CASSHQPAAYNEQFF
TRBV7-6	-	few	TRBJ2-3	TGTGCCAGCAGCTTACGCGGGGTTTTGCCAGATACGCAGTATTTT	CASSLRGVLPDTQYF
TRBV2	-	few	TRBJ2-3	TGTGCCAGCACCGAGGCCCCCCACACAGATACGCAGTATTTT	CASTEAPHTDTQYF
TRBV29-1	-	few	TRBJ1-2	TGCAGCGTTCACCCCAGGGACTGCCCAAATGGCTACACCTTC	CSVHPRDCPNGYTF
TRBV14	TRBD1	few	TRBJ2-1	TGTGCCAGCAGCCAATCCACAGGGGCATACAATGAGCAGTTCTTC	CASSQSTGAYNEQFF
TRBV24-1	-	few	TRBJ2-3	TGTGCCACCAGTGATTTGAACGGATACACAGATACGCAGTATTTT	CATSDLNGYTDTQYF
TRBV2	TRBD2	-	TRBJ2-2	TGTGCCAGCAGTGAAGCGCGGGGGGCCGGGGAGCTGTTTTTT	CASSEARGAGELFF
TRBV9	TRBD2	-	TRBJ2-1	TGTGCCAGCAGCGCCCTAGCGGGGGGCTTCAATGAGCAGTTCTTC	CASSALAGGFNEQFF
TRBV6-2/TRBV6-3	-	-	TRBJ2-6	TGTGCCACCGGGGGGACAGGAAGTACCTCTGGGGCCAACGTCCTGACTTTC	CATGGTGSTSGANVLTF
TRBV6-5	-	-	TRBJ1-3	TGTGCCAGCAGTTATGGGGACACCATATATTTT	CASSYGDTIYF
TRBV10-3	TRBD1	few	TRBJ1-2	TGTGCCAGCGGACAGGGGGAGATAGGTGGCTACACCTTC	CASGQGEIGGYTF
TRBV5-1	-	few	TRBJ2-1	TGCGCCAGCAGCTTGATTGGGGTCCTCTCCTACAATGAGCAGTTCTTC	CASSLIGVLSYNEQFF
TRBV24-1	-	-	TRBJ2-7	TGTGCCACCGAAGAGGGGCAGGGCTCCTACGAGCAGTACTTC	CATEEGQGSYEQYF
TRBV5-1	TRBD1	-	TRBJ2-3	TGCGCCAGCAGCTACGACAGGGGATGGGTCACAGATACGCAGTATTTT	CASSYDRGWVTDTQYF
TRBV15	-	-	TRBJ1-2	TGTGCCACCGGCAGAGATCAGCCGGGAGGCTATGGCTACACCTTC	CATGRDQPGGYGYTF
TRBV27	TRBD1	-	TRBJ1-4	TGTGCCAGCAGACTTTCGGACAGGGGGTGGTCTAATGAAAAACTGTTTTTT	CASRLSDRGWSNEKLFF
TRBV20-1	TRBD2	few	TRBJ2-7	TGCAGTGCTTCAGCGGGAGGGCCGTTTTACGAGCAGTACTTC	CSASAGGPFYEQYF
TRBV2	-	-	TRBJ1-2	TGTGCCAGCAGTGAAAGGGATCCCGGCTACACCTTC	CASSERDPGYTF
TRBV6-5	TRBD1	few	TRBJ1-2	TGTGCCAGCCACCCTGACAGGGCGAATGGCTACACCTTC	CASHPDRANGYTF
TRBV12-3/TRBV12-4	TRBD2	few	TRBJ2-1	TGTGCCAGCAGTCGCCCACTAGCGGGGATTTACAATGAGCAGTTCTTC	CASSRPLAGIYNEQFF
TRBV5-6	-	-	TRBJ2-1	TGTGCCAGCAGCGTGGAGACATCGGGCGGCGAGCAGTTCTTC	CASSVETSGGEQFF
TRBV12-3/TRBV12-4	-	few	TRBJ1-5	TGTGCCAGCACGTTCACACCAGGGCAGCCCCAGCATTTT	CASTFTPGQPQHF
TRBV12-3/TRBV12-4	-	-	TRBJ1-6	TGTGCCAGCAGTCCCCGGACAGTCGCGGGGAATTCACCCCTCCACTTT	CASSPRTVAGNSPLHF
TRBV28	TRBD2	-	TRBJ2-1	TGTGCCAGCAGACCCCGGGGGGAGGCGTACAATGAGCAGTTCTTC	CASRPRGEAYNEQFF
TRBV7-3	-	-	TRBJ2-1	TGTGCCAGCAGCTCTACGGGGGAGCAATTCAATGAGCAGTTCTTC	CASSSTGEQFNEQFF
TRBV4-2	TRBD2	-	TRBJ2-1	TGTGCCAGCAGCCCGGGGGGACTAGCGGGAGGGCTGGGGTCCTACAATGAGCAGTTCTTC	CASSPGGLAGGLGSYNEQFF
TRBV10-3	TRBD1	few	TRBJ2-3	TGTGCCATCAGTGTAGGGACAGGCAACTCAGGCACAGATACGCAGTATTTT	CAISVGTGNSGTDTQYF
TRBV29-1	TRBD2	-	TRBJ2-2	TGCAGCGTTGAACAGGGACTAGCGGGAGGGCCCGGGGAGCTGTTTTTT	CSVEQGLAGGPGELFF
TRBV7-9	-	-	TRBJ1-1	TGTGCCAGCAGCCCCCAACGCGGGAACACTGAAGCTTTCTTT	CASSPQRGNTEAFF
TRBV2	-	many	TRBJ1-2	TGTGCCAGCAGTGAACGGGACTATGGCTACACCTTC	CASSERDYGYTF